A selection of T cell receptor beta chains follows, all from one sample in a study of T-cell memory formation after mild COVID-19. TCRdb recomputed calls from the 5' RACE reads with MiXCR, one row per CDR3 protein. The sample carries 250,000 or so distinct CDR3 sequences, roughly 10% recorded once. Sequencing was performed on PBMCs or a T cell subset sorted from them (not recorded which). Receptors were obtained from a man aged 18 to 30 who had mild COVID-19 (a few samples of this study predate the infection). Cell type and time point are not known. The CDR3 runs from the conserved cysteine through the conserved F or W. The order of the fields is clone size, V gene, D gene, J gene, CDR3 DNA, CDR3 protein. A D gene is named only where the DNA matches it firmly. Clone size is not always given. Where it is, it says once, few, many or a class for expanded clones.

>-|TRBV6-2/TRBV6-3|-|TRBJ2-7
TGTGCCAGCAGTTACTCAGGGGCAGGGGAGGACTACGAGCAGTACTTC
CASSYSGAGEDYEQYF
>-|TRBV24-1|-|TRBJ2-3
TGTGCCACCAGTGATCCCAACCGGGATTACCAAGATACGCAGTATTTT
CATSDPNRDYQDTQYF
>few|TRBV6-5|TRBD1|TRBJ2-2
TGTGCCAGCAGCGGTACCGGGACAGGGAACACCGGGGAGCTGTTTTTT
CASSGTGTGNTGELFF
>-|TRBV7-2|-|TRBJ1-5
TGTTCCAGCAGCTTGACCCCGTTGAATCAGCCCCAGCATTTT
CSSSLTPLNQPQHF
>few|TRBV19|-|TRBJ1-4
TGTGCCAGTAGTATAAGGAACAGAAGTTATCAACTGTTTTTT
CASSIRNRSYQLFF
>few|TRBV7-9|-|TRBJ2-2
TGTGCCAGCAGCAAGTTAACAGGGACCGGGGAGCTGTTTTTT
CASSKLTGTGELFF
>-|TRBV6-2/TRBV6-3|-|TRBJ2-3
TGTGGCGTCGGGACAGATACGCAGTATTTT
CGVGTDTQYF
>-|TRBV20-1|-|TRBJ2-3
TGCAGTGCTAGAGTTGCGGGCAGTGATACGCAGTATTTT
CSARVAGSDTQYF
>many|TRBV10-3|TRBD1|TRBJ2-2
TGTGCCATCAGTTCGACAGGGGGCGACACCGGGGAGCTGTTTTTT
CAISSTGGDTGELFF
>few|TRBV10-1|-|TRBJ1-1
TGCGCCAGCAGTGAAGGGGTAGGGGCCACTGAAGCTTTCTTT
CASSEGVGATEAFF
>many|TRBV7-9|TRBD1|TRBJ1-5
TGTGCCAGCAGCGGGACAGGGGGCTGGGTTCAGCCCCAGCATTTT
CASSGTGGWVQPQHF
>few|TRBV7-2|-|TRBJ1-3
TGTGCCAGCAGCTTAGGAGGGGGAGCTGGAAACACCATATATTTT
CASSLGGGAGNTIYF
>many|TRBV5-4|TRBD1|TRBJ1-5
TGTGCCAGCAGCCAAGGGGGCGCGGGTCAGCCCCAGCATTTT
CASSQGGAGQPQHF
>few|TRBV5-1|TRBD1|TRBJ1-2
TGCGCCAGCAGCTCCGAAGCCCGGGACAGGCCCTATGGCTACACCTTC
CASSSEARDRPYGYTF
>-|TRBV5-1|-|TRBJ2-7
TGCGCCAGCAGCTCACAGGCAAGCTCCTACGAGCAGTACTTC
CASSSQASSYEQYF
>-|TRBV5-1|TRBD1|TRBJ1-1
TGCGCCAGCAGCTTGGGGACAGGGTCGGGCACTGAAGCTTTCTTT
CASSLGTGSGTEAFF
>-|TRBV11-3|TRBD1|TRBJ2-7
TGTGCCAGCAGCCGGACAGGGGGCCCCTACGAGCAGTACTTC
CASSRTGGPYEQYF
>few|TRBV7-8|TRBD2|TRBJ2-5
TGTGCCAGCAGCTTAGCCCGGGAGGCCCAGTACTTC
CASSLAREAQYF
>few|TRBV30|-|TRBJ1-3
TGTGCCTGGAGTCCAGGGGCCGGAAACACCATATATTTT
CAWSPGAGNTIYF
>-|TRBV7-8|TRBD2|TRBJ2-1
TGTGCCAGCAGCCCCTCTAGCGGGGGGGCCAAGGTCAATGAGCAGTTCTTC
CASSPSSGGAKVNEQFF
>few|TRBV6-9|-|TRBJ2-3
TGTGCCAGCAGTTATTCAGGCAACACAGATACGCAGTATTTT
CASSYSGNTDTQYF
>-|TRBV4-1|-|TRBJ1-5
TGCGCCAGCCGAGGGCAGGGTCCCGGAGTTCGGCCCCAGCATTTT
CASRGQGPGVRPQHF
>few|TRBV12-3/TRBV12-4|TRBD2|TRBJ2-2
TGTGCCAGCAGTCCATTCCCCGGGACTAGCGGCACCGGGGAGCTGTTTTTT
CASSPFPGTSGTGELFF
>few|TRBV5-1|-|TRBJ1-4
TGCGCCAGCAGCTTCAGTTTTGGGAATGAAAAACTGTTTTTT
CASSFSFGNEKLFF
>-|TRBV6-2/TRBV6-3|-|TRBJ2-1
TGTGCCAGCACCACAATACCGGGGAGTTACTACAATGAGCAGTTCTTC
CASTTIPGSYYNEQFF
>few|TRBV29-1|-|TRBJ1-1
TGCAGCGTTGAAGATAGGAGCGTCTTAGAAGCTTTCTTT
CSVEDRSVLEAFF
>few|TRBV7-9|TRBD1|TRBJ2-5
TGTGCCAGCAGCTTATACGGGACAGAAGAGACCCAGTACTTC
CASSLYGTEETQYF
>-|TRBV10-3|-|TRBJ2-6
TGTGCCATCAGTGAGAGCTCCCTATCTGGGGCCAACGTCCTGACTTTC
CAISESSLSGANVLTF
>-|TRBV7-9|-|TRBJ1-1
TGTGCCAGCAGCTTCTTAGGCTCCACTGAAGCTTTCTTT
CASSFLGSTEAFF
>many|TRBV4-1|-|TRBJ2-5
TGCGCCAGCAGCCAAGGCGCCGGGATCACACAAGAGACCCAGTACTTC
CASSQGAGITQETQYF
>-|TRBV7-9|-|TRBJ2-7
TGTGCCAGCGGTAATTCCTACGAGCAGTACTTC
CASGNSYEQYF
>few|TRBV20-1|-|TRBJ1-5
TGCAGTGCGAAGTCAGGGGCGAATCAGCCCCAGCATTTT
CSAKSGANQPQHF
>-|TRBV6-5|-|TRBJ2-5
TGTGCCAGCAGTTACTACAAGGTTGGGGAGACCCAGTACTTC
CASSYYKVGETQYF
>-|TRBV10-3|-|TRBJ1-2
TGTGCCATCACCAGGAGTTTAAACTATGGCTACACCTTC
CAITRSLNYGYTF
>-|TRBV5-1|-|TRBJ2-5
TGCGCCACCCGTCCCGGGGGAGTAAGGGAGACCCAGTACTTC
CATRPGGVRETQYF
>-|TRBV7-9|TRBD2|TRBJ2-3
TGTGCCAGCAGCTCCAGGACTAGCGCAGATACGCAGTATTTT
CASSSRTSADTQYF
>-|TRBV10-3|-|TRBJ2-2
TGTGCCATCAGACCCGATAGTAGGGGTTACACCGGGGAGCTGTTTTTT
CAIRPDSRGYTGELFF
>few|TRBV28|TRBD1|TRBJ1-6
TGTGCCAGCGATCCCGGACAGGGCACTTCACCCCTCCACTTT
CASDPGQGTSPLHF
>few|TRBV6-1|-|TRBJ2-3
TGTGCCAGCAATGGCGGGGCTAGCACAGATACGCAGTATTTT
CASNGGASTDTQYF
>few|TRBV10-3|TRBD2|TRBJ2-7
TGTGCCATCGGGAACGGGACGGCGGGAGGAGACTACGAGCAGTACTTC
CAIGNGTAGGDYEQYF
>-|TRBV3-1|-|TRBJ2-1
TGTGCCAGCAGCCAAGATTCCCCAGTCTACAATGAGCAGTTCTTC
CASSQDSPVYNEQFF
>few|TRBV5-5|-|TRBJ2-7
TGTGCCAGCAGCACAACCGTTTCGGGGGACGACGAGCAGTACTTC
CASSTTVSGDDEQYF
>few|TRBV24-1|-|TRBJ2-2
TGTGCCACCAGTGAACCCCAGGGTTTTGGCACCGGGGAGCTGTTTTTT
CATSEPQGFGTGELFF
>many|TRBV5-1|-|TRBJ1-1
TGCGCCAGCAGAAGCAGGAGGGACACTGAAGCTTTCTTT
CASRSRRDTEAFF
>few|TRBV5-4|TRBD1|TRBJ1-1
TGTGCCAGCAGCTTGAACCGGGACAGGGCTTTCTTT
CASSLNRDRAFF
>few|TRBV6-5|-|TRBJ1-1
TGTGCCAGCACCTCCCGACAGATGGTGGTGAACACTGAAGCTTTCTTT
CASTSRQMVVNTEAFF